Included here is one TCR beta chain sequence, with context. Its antigen is not known. Separate from the roughly 700-subject first cohort, the roughly 110-subject validation cohort was the one that the donors belonged to. The data derive from a study of cytomegalovirus exposure and HLA in healthy donors. Regarding the study as a whole: Cytomegalovirus association was listed for about 170 TCR beta chains. Many donors shared some public TCRs, even though most TCR sequences were rare.

Sequencing was performed with immunoSEQ multiplex PCR; in TCRdb, only in-frame clones are kept and a portion is missing. Here the sample spans over 85,000 clones, roughly 84% being singletons. Per the germline V gene, CDR1 is SQVTM and CDR2 is ANQGSEA. This CDR3 spans 16 amino acids. V was cut by 6 bases and J by 2 bases, with 20 bases left in between. The clonotype was recovered from a woman aged 18-29 years in good health and CMV-seropositive. This chain links TRBV29-1 with TRBJ2-1; possible D gene TRBD2, 6 bases. The sequenced material came from PBMCs. The CDR3 here is CSVTPERVPTYNEQFF. The CDR3 DNA reads as TGCAGCGTCACTCCGGAGCGGGTGCCAACCTACAATGAGCAGTTCTTC.